Presented here are 18 T cell receptor beta chains from one specimen sequenced in a study of T cell responses to AZD1222 COVID-19 vaccine. Generated by immunoSEQ multiplex PCR, the TCRdb table keeps only in-frame clones and is missing some. The table lists fewer than 150,000 clones, 92% of them singletons. The specimen comprised peripheral blood, sampled on day 0 of AZD1222 vaccination. The receptors were gathered from an adult in good health.

This chain connects TRBV7-2 to TRBJ1-1; tentatively, D is TRBD1 (5 bases). Germline assignment: CDR1 SGHTA and CDR2 FQGNSA. This CDR3 spans 14 amino acids. V lost 3 bases and J lost 4, with 12 bases in between. In nucleotides, the CDR3 is TGTGCCAGCAGCTTCGAGGGGACGATCACTGAAGCTTTCTTT. Residues: CASSFEGTITEAFF.

The J gene is TRBJ1-3, the V gene TRBV7-2; D might be TRBD1 (5 bases). The CDR3 totals 15 residues. Germline CDR1 and CDR2: SGHTA and FQGNSA. The V end was cut by 1 base, the J end by 1 base, with 8 bases between. The CDR3 is CASSLVRGSGNTIYF. The CDR3 nucleotides read TGTGCCAGCAGCTTAGTGAGGGGATCTGGAAACACCATATATTTT.

The chain uses TRBV7-9 and TRBJ2-4, with 8 bases that match TRBD1. This CDR3 spans 18 amino acids. The V segment lost 0 bases and the J segment 0 bases; nucleotides outside the gene matches: 7. CDR1 is SEHNR, CDR2 FQNEAQ, per germline (reference sequence). CDR3 bases: TGTGCCAGCAGCTTAGCGGGTCAGGGGGCTCTAGCCAAAAACATTCAGTACTTC. The encoded protein is CASSLAGQGALAKNIQYF.

This clone was seen just once. CDR3 residues: CASSLARGGEKLFF. In DNA, the CDR3 is TGTGCCAGCAGCTTAGCCAGGGGAGGCGAAAAACTGTTTTTT. This chain connects TRBV7-6 to TRBJ1-4; tentatively, D is TRBD1 (6 bases). Deletions cut 0 bases from V and 8 bases from J, with 10 bases between. This CDR3 is 14 amino acids long. Germline V gene sequence: CDR1 SGHVS, CDR2 FNYEAQ. The full variable domain, its missing parts supplied by reference TRBV7-6 and TRBJ1-4, is GAGVSQSPRYKVTKRGQDVALRCDPISGHVSLYWYRQALGQGPEFLTYFNYEAQQDKSGLPNDRFSAERPEGSISTLTIQRTEQRDSAMYRCASSLARGGEKLFFGSGTQLSVL.

The chain has TRBV24-1 and TRBJ2-3; 10 nucleotides match TRBD2. Germline CDR1 KGHDR, CDR2 SFDVKD. The CDR3 has 18 amino acids. V lost 4 bases to trimming and J lost 1 base; unmatched junction nucleotides: 10. The CDR3 is CATSESLPGLAGTDTQYF. Here the CDR3 DNA reads TGTGCCACCAGTGAAAGTCTTCCCGGACTAGCGGGCACAGATACGCAGTATTTT.

V usage is TRBV6-5 and J usage is TRBJ2-1; D may be TRBD1 (5 bases). V lost 1 base and J 9 bases, leaving 10 bases between the germline ends. CDR3 length equals 13 residues. Per the germline V gene, CDR1 is MNHEY and CDR2 is SVGAGI. CDR3 in amino acids: CASSYFYRSEQFF. CDR3 coding DNA: TGTGCCAGCAGTTACTTCTACAGGAGTGAGCAGTTCTTC.

V gene TRBV29-1 combines with J gene TRBJ1-2, with 12 bases lining up with TRBD1. Germline lookup yields CDR1 SQVTM and CDR2 ANQGSEA. With V trimmed by 7 bases and J by 2 bases, 11 bases remained unmatched. The length of the CDR3 is 16 residues. The CDR3 bases are TGCAGCGCCGAACGGGACAGGGGGCCCGTAAACTATGGCTACACCTTC. It translates to CSAERDRGPVNYGYTF.

The chain is built from TRBV28 and TRBJ1-1; possibly TRBD1 for D (5 bases). This CDR3 region has 14 residues. Germline-derived CDR1 and CDR2 are MDHEN and SYDVKM. With 6 bases removed from V and 1 base from J, the gap between germline ends came to 12 bases. The CDR3 loop is CASRPGTGNTEAFF. CDR3 DNA sequence: TGTGCCAGCAGGCCCGGGACGGGGAACACTGAAGCTTTCTTT.

The chain employs TRBV5-5 and TRBJ1-1; 9 bases map to TRBD1. Germline CDR1 and CDR2: SGHKS and YYEKEE (reference sequence). The V segment lost 1 base and the J segment 1 base; nucleotides outside the gene matches: 11. The CDR3 is made up of 18 amino acids. CDR3 sequence (DNA): TGTGCCAGCAGCTTGTGGCCGGGACAGGGAGGAAAGAACACTGAAGCTTTCTTT. Protein product: CASSLWPGQGGKNTEAFF.

The rearrangement links TRBV7-2 to TRBJ2-5; D ambiguous. V shed 5 bases and J shed 7 bases, with 17 bases lying between them. The CDR3 spans 14 residues. Germline assignment: CDR1 SGHTA and CDR2 FQGNSA. CDR3 in amino acids: CASSLRINSRTQYF. The CDR3 DNA reads TGTGCCAGCAGCCTCAGAATAAACTCAAGGACCCAGTACTTC.

The chain carries TRBV7-2 and TRBJ1-1; D gene uncertain. The V and J ends lost 4 bases and 0 bases respectively, with 6 bases between them. The CDR3 spans 13 residues. CDR1 is SGHTA, CDR2 FQGNSA, per germline. The CDR3 sequence is CASSWGMNTEAFF. The CDR3 DNA reads TGTGCCAGCAGCTGGGGTATGAACACTGAAGCTTTCTTT.

J is TRBJ2-7 and V is TRBV2; no clear D gene. The V end lost 7 bases, the J end lost 3 bases, and 7 bases lay between the germline ends. The CDR3 is 11 residues long. Per germline, CDR1 SNHLY and CDR2 FYNNEI. CDR3: CASTQGYEQYF. Here the CDR3 DNA reads TGTGCCAGCACCCAAGGCTACGAGCAGTACTTC.

V gene TRBV13 combines with J gene TRBJ2-7; perhaps TRBD1 as D (5 bases). This CDR3 has 15 residues. Trimming removed 0 bases at V and 3 bases at J, with 12 bases between. Germline V gene sequence: CDR1 PRHDT, CDR2 FYEKMQ (reference sequence). CDR3 DNA: TGTGCCAGCAGCTTAGGAAGGGGTGCAGTCTACGAGCAGTACTTC. Translation gives CASSLGRGAVYEQYF.

The chain recombines TRBV5-6 with TRBJ2-1, with a possible D match to TRBD2 (6 bases). Looked up from germline, CDR1 is SGHDT and CDR2 is YYEEEE. Trimming took 4 bases from V and 1 from J, leaving 12 bases between them. The length of the CDR3 is 15 residues. This chain's CDR3 is CASSDGTGSYNEQFF. CDR3 coding DNA: TGTGCCAGCAGCGACGGGACTGGGTCCTACAATGAGCAGTTCTTC. Full variable domain (remainder filled in from reference TRBV5-6 and TRBJ2-1): DAGVTQSPTHLIKTRGQQVTLRCSPKSGHDTVSWYQQALGQGPQFIFQYYEEEERQRGNFPDRFSGHQFPNYSSELNVNALLLGDSALYLCASSDGTGSYNEQFFGPGTRLTVL.

V gene TRBV7-2 combines with J gene TRBJ2-3, with a possible D match to TRBD2 (7 bases). Germline lookup yields CDR1 SGHTA and CDR2 FQGNSA. Trimming stripped 10 bases from V and 5 bases from J, with 22 bases between. CDR3 length: 15 amino acids. CDR3 bases: TGTGCCACCAGGCCGGGGGCGGGGGCACAAGATACGCAGTATTTT. Residues: CATRPGAGAQDTQYF.

The V gene is TRBV9, the J gene TRBJ2-3, with a weak D call TRBD2 (5 bases). V lost 4 bases and J lost 2, with 20 bases in between. Germline V CDR1 and CDR2: SGDLS, YYNGEE. The CDR3 is made up of 17 amino acids. The CDR3 loop reads CASSPHRAGGATDTQYF. Here the CDR3 DNA reads TGTGCCAGCAGCCCCCATCGCGCGGGCGGAGCCACAGATACGCAGTATTTT.

The sample holds a few counts of this clone. The rearrangement links TRBV24-1 to TRBJ2-7; D might be TRBD1 (6 bases). Germline CDR1 and CDR2: KGHDR and SFDVKD. The V end was cut by 8 bases, the J end by 3 bases, with 13 bases between. CDR3 length: 13 residues. CDR3 region: CATNGQLLYEQYF. For the CDR3, the DNA is TGTGCCACCAACGGACAGCTTCTCTACGAGCAGTACTTC.

This sequence joins TRBV3-1 (or the pseudogene TRBV3-2) and TRBJ2-5; no firm D call. Germline V lookup: CDR1 LGHDT, CDR2 YNNKEL (reference sequence). The length of the CDR3 is 15 residues. Trimming cost V 0 bases and J 7 bases, with 15 bases left between them. CDR3 loop: CASSQDHGPRSTQYF. CDR3 coding DNA: TGTGCCAGCAGCCAAGATCACGGCCCAAGGTCGACCCAGTACTTC.